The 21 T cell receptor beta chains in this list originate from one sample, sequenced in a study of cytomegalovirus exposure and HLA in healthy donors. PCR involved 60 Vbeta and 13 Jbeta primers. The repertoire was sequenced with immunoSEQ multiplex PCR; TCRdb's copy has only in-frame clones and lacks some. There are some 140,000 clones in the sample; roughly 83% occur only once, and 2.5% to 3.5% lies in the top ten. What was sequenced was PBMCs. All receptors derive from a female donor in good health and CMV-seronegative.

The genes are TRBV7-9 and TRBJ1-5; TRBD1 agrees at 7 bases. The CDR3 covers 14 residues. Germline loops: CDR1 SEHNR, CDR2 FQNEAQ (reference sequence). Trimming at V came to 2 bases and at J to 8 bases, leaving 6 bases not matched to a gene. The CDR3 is CASSLKTGSEPQHF. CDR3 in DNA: TGTGCCAGCAGCTTAAAGACAGGGAGTGAGCCCCAGCATTTT.

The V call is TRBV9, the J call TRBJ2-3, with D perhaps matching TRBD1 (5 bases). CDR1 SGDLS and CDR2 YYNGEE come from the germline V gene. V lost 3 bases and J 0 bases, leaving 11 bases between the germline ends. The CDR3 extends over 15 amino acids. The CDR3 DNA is TGTGCCAGCAGCGCGTGGACAACTAGCACAGATACGCAGTATTTT. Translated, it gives CASSAWTTSTDTQYF.

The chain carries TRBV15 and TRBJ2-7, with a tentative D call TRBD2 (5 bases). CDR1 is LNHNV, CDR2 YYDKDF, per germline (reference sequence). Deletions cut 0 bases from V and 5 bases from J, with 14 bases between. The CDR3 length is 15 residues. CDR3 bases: TGTGCCACCAGCAGAGATCGCGGGTCTCGGGACGAGCAGTACTTC. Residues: CATSRDRGSRDEQYF. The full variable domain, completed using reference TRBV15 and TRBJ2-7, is DAMVIQNPRYQVTQFGKPVTLSCSQTLNHNVMYWYQQKSSQAPKLLFHYYDKDFNNEADTPDNFQSRRPNTSFCFLDIRSPGLGDTAMYLCATSRDRGSRDEQYFGPGTRLTVT.

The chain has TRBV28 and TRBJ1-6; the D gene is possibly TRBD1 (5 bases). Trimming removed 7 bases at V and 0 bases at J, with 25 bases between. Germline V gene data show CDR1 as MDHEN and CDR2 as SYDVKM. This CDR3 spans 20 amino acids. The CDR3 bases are TGTGCCAGCACCCCGGGAATGGGACTAGGTCCTAGCTCCTATAATTCACCCCTCCACTTT. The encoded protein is CASTPGMGLGPSSYNSPLHF. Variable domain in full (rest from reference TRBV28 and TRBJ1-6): DVKVTQSSRYLVKRTGEKVFLECVQDMDHENMFWYRQDPGLGLRLIYFSYDVKMKEKGDIPEGYSVSREKKERFSLILESASTNQTSMYLCASTPGMGLGPSSYNSPLHFGNGTRLTVT.

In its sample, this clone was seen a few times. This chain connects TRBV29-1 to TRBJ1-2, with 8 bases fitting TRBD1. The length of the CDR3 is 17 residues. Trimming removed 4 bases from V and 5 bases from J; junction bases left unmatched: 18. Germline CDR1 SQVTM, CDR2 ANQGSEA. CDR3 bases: TGCAGCGTTGGCCCCCCCGTCGTAGCAGGACAGGGTTATGGCTACACCTTC. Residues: CSVGPPVVAGQGYGYTF.

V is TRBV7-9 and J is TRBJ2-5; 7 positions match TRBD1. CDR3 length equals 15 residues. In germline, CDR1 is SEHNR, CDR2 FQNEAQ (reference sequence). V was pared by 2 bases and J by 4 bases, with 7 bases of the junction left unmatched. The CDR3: CASSLRPGGTETQYF. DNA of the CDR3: TGTGCCAGCAGCTTAAGGCCAGGGGGTACAGAGACCCAGTACTTC.

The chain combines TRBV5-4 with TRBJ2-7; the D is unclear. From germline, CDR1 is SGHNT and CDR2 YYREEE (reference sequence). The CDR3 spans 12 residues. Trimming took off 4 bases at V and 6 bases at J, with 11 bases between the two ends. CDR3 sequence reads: CASSQVTGEQYF. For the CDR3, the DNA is TGTGCCAGCAGCCAAGTGACGGGCGAGCAGTACTTC.

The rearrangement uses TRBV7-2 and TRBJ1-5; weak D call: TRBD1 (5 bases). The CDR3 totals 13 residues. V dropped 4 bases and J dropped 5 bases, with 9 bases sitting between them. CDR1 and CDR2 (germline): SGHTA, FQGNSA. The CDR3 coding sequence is TGTGCCAGCAGCTACAAGACAGATCAGCCCCAGCATTTT. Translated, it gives CASSYKTDQPQHF.

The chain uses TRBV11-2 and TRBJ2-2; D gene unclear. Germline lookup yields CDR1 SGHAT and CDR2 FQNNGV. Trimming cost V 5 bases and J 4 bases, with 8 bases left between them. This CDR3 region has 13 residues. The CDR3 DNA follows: TGTGCCAGCAGCCCAGCGATCACCGGGGAGCTGTTTTTT. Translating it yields CASSPAITGELFF. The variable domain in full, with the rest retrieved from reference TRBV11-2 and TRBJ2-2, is EAGVAQSPRYKIIEKRQSVAFWCNPISGHATLYWYQQILGQGPKLLIQFQNNGVVDDSQLPKDRFSAERLKGVDSTLKIQPAKLEDSAVYLCASSPAITGELFFGEGSRLTVL.

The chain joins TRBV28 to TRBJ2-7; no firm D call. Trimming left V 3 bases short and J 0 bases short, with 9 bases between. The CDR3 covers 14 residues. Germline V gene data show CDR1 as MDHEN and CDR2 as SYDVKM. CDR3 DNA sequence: TGTGCCAGCAGTTTCCGCGCGAGCTCCTACGAGCAGTACTTC. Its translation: CASSFRASSYEQYF.

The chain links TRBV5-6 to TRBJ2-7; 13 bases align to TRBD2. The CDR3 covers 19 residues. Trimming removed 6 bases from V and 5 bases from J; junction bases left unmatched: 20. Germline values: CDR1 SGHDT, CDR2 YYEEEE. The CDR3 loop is CASTYIRLAGGLSRNEQYF. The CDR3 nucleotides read TGTGCCAGCACCTACATTCGACTAGCGGGAGGCCTTTCGAGGAACGAGCAGTACTTC. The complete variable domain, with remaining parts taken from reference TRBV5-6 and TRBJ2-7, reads DAGVTQSPTHLIKTRGQQVTLRCSPKSGHDTVSWYQQALGQGPQFIFQYYEEEERQRGNFPDRFSGHQFPNYSSELNVNALLLGDSALYLCASTYIRLAGGLSRNEQYFGPGTRLTVT.

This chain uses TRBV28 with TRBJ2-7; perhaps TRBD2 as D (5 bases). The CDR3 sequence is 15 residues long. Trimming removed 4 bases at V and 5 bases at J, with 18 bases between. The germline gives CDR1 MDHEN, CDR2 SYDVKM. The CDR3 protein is CASSSPTPREDEQYF. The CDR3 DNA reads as TGTGCCAGCAGTTCCCCGACCCCCCGGGAAGACGAGCAGTACTTC. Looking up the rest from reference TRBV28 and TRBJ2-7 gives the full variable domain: DVKVTQSSRYLVKRTGEKVFLECVQDMDHENMFWYRQDPGLGLRLIYFSYDVKMKEKGDIPEGYSVSREKKERFSLILESASTNQTSMYLCASSSPTPREDEQYFGPGTRLTVT.

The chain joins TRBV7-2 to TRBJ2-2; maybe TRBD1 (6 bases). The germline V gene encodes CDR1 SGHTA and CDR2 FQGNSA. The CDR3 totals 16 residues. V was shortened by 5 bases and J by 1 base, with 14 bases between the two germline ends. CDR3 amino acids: CASSPLGQLNTGELFF. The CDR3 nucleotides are TGTGCCAGCAGCCCTTTGGGACAACTGAACACCGGGGAGCTGTTTTTT.

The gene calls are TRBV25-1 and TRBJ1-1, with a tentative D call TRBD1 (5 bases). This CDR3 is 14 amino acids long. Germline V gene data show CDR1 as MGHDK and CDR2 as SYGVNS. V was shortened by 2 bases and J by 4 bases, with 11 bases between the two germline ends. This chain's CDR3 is CASSERGGSTEAFF. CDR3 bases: TGTGCCAGCAGTGAACGGGGGGGGAGCACTGAAGCTTTCTTT. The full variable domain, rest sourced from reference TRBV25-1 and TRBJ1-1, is EADIYQTPRYLVIGTGKKITLECSQTMGHDKMYWYQQDPGMELHLIHYSYGVNSTEKGDLSSESTVSRIRTEHFPLTLESARPSHTSQYLCASSERGGSTEAFFGQGTRLTVV.

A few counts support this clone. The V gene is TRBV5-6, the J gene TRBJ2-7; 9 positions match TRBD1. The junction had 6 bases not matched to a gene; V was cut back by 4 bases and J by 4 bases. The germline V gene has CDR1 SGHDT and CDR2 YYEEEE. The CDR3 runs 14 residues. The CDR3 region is CASSAGTGYYEQYF. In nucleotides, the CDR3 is TGTGCCAGCAGCGCCGGGACAGGGTATTACGAGCAGTACTTC.

In DNA, the CDR3 is TGCGCCAGCAGCTGGTCTAGCGGGGGGTTGTACAATGAGCAGTTCTTC. Translating it yields CASSWSSGGLYNEQFF. This sequence joins TRBV5-1 and TRBJ2-1; 11 bases match TRBD2. Unmatched junction bases numbered 6, after V lost 3 bases and J lost 4 bases. This CDR3 is built from 16 residues. Germline V gene data show CDR1 as SGHRS and CDR2 as YFSETQ.

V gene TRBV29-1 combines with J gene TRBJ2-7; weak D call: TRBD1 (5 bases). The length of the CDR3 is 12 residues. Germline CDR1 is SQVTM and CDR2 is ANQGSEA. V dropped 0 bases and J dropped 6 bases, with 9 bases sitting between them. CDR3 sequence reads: CSVEDAGREQYF. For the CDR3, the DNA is TGCAGCGTTGAAGATGCAGGGCGCGAGCAGTACTTC.

The CDR3 loop is CASSFTSGGPEYEQYF. CDR3 in DNA: TGTGCCAGCAGTTTTACTAGCGGGGGCCCCGAATACGAGCAGTACTTC. This chain links TRBV28 with TRBJ2-7; 11 nucleotides align to TRBD2. Germline V gives CDR1 MDHEN, CDR2 SYDVKM. The CDR3 spans 16 residues. J lost 4 bases, V lost 3 bases, and 8 bases had no gene match.

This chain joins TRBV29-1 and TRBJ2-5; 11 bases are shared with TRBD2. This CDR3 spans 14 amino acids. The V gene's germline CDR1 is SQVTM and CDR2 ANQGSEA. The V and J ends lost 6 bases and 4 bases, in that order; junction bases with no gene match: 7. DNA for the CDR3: TGCAGCGTCGGGACTAGCGGTGCCCGAGAGACCCAGTACTTC. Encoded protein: CSVGTSGARETQYF.

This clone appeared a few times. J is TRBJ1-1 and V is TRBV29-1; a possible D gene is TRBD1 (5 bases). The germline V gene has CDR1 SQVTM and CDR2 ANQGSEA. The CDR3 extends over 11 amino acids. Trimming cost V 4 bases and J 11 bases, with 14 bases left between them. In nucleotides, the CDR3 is TGCAGCGTTGCGGGGGTTTTTGGGGCTTTCTTT. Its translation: CSVAGVFGAFF.

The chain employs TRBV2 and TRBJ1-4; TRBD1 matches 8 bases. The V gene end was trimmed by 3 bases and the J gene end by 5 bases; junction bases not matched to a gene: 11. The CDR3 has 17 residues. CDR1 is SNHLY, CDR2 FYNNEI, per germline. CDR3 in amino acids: CASSERGTGETNEKLFF. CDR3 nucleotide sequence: TGTGCCAGCAGTGAGCGGGGGACAGGAGAGACCAATGAAAAACTGTTTTTT.